This record concerns one T cell receptor (beta chain) sequence. This clonotype showed up just a few times. No antigen is known for it. No base quality values were provided; no much bigger clone lies one nucleotide off. TCR cDNA was synthesized by 5'RACE template switching, which introduced a universal primer site and unique molecular identifiers. Priming for cDNA synthesis came from both the TCR alpha and TCR beta constant segments. Two PCR steps were used to amplify libraries, with sample barcodes and sequencing adapters being added in the second step. Sequencing of libraries was done on Illumina HiSeq 2500 (2x100 bp) or NovaSeq (2x150 bp). The study's processing was this. MIGEC handled demultiplexing of reads and collapsing into UMI consensus sequences, while MiXCR performed V(D)J alignment. Vaccine-responding clonotypes were identified with edgeR using replicate PBMC samples, with FDR below 0.01 and a log2 fold change above 5 up to day 15 being required. Each bulk clonotype was labeled CD4 or CD8 based on which sequenced repertoire, CD4 or CD8, contained the clonotype at higher abundance. Through fastp at Q25 and MiXCR, TCRdb rebuilt clones from the public reads, retaining in-frame beta chains. Every distinct CDR3 protein forms one entry, paired with its most common genes and DNA. What appears here as the V and J calls and clone size reflects TCRdb's work, not the paper's. This sample holds some 500,000 distinct CDR3 sequences; around an eighth were observed only once. The ten most abundant clones make up roughly 13% of the sample.

This entry comes from a study of T cells after yellow fever vaccination (dated by TCRdb to about 2019). With respect to the entire study: Libraries from fractions with low cell numbers were prepared with the SMART-Seq v4 Ultra Low Input RNA kit. Bulk PBMC replicates and cell subsets were isolated from blood drawn at multiple timepoints before and after both primary and secondary immunization. To track T-cell clones before and after primary and booster YFV17D yellow fever vaccination, bulk TCR alpha and beta repertoires were sequenced longitudinally. Two healthy male donors made up the cohort, one aged 18 to 29 years and the other aged 30 to 39 years.

The investigation overall reported the following: Only a couple of donors were included in the study, so the extent to which the findings can be generalized is limited. A small fraction of clonotypes showed up in both the CD4 and CD8 compartments, probably as a result of convergent recombination. The secondary T-cell response was found to be weaker but faster than the primary response, with a peak reached on day 5 rather than on day 15. Most clones expanded after primary vaccination (around 96% of CD4 and about 85% of CD8) were re-detected after the booster, suggesting that broad memory maintenance occurred. Computational filtering was needed because FACS-sorted repertoires could contain abundant contaminating clonotypes from the bulk population.

In light of the paper, this sample's treatment or condition label describes: live attenuated yellow fever vaccine strain. At every blood-draw timepoint, two biological replicates of bulk PBMCs were collected. PBMCs were isolated from peripheral blood using a standard Ficoll-Paque protocol. RNA was extracted with TriZol from bulk PBMCs, CD4 and CD8 fractions, and dextramer-positive and dextramer-negative fractions. From cysteine to phenylalanine, the CDR3 is 13 amino acids long. The kept DNA is CDR3 alone, 39 bases in frame from the first base. The junction shows trimming of 3 bases on V and 4 bases on J, plus 9 bases between the germline ends.

This TCR derives from a young man who received the YFV17D yellow fever vaccine. The specimen was PBMCs, collected on the day of the yellow fever booster vaccination. Rearrangement joined TRBV12-3 or TRBV12-4 to TRBJ1-1, with the D segment identity uncertain. The CDR3 amino acid sequence is: CASSFVGITEAFF. The nucleotides read TGTGCCAGCAGTTTCGTTGGGATCACTGAAGCTTTCTTT.